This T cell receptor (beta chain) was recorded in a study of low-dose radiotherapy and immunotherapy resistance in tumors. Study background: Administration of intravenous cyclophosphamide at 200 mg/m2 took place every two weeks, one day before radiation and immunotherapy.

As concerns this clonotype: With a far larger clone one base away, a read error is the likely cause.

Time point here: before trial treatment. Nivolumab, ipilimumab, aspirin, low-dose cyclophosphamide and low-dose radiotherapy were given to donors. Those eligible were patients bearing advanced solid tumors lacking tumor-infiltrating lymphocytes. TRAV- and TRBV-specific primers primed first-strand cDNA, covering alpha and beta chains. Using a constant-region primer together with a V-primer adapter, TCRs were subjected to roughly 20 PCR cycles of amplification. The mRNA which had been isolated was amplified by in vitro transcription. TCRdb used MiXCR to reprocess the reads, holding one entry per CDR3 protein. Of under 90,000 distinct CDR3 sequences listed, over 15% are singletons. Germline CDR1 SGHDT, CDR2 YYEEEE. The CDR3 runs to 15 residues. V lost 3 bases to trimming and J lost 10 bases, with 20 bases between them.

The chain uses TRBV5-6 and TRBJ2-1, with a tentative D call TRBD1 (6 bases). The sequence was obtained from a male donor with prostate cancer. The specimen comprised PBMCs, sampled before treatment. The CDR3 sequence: CASSSTTGRYYEQFF. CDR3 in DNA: TGTGCCAGCAGCTCTACAACAGGGCGCTACTACGAGCAGTTCTTC.